This TCR beta chain came from a study of blood T cell repertoires in COVID-19. The wider study: T cells, B-cell-depleted T cells, or PBMCs supplied cDNA or gDNA.

This clone was detected once. Germline-derived CDR1 and CDR2 are LNHDA and SQIVND (reference sequence). There are 14 residues in the CDR3. Trimming cost V 1 base and J 1 base, with 7 bases left between them. The age range of participants was about 18 to 89 years, with residence in approximately 25 US areas. Cohorts were assigned according to the clinical history that participants reported. Within 2 weeks before study entry, exposed participants met a COVID-19 case. Method: immunoSEQ multiplex PCR; TCRdb's copy keeps in-frame clones and lacks some. The sample has 200,000 or so clones; about 90% are singletons.

This chain joins TRBV19 and TRBJ2-5; tentatively, D is TRBD2 (5 bases). The TCR was taken from a woman aged 25-40 years who had been exposed to COVID-19. Sequenced sample: PBMCs or T cells enriched from blood (not recorded which). CDR3 nucleotides: TGTGCCAGTAGTATAGGAGGGCCCCAAGAGACCCAGTACTTC. As protein: CASSIGGPQETQYF.